The 12 T cell receptor beta chains below were found in one sample sequenced in a study of shared clonotypes between healthy human individuals. Some clones are missing from TCRdb's copy, which holds only in-frame ones; the method was immunoSEQ multiplex PCR. Of 950,000 to 1,300,000 clones listed, approximately 76% are singletons. The sequenced sample consisted of memory CD4+ T cells sorted from blood. As for subset: CD45RA-negative fraction. The receptor source for this set is a man between 18 and 35 years old in good health.

This sequence joins TRBV19 and TRBJ1-2, with 7 bases matching TRBD1. Trimming cost V 5 bases and J 2 bases; bases outside gene matches: 8. Germline CDR1 LNHDA, CDR2 SQIVND (reference sequence). CDR3 length: 15 amino acids. The chain's CDR3 is CASSPVGGVNYGYTF. For the CDR3, the DNA is TGTGCCAGTAGTCCCGTAGGGGGCGTCAACTATGGCTACACCTTC.

This clone has a count of ten or more. This chain links TRBV6-6 with TRBJ1-4, with D unclear. This CDR3 spans 12 amino acids. CDR1 and CDR2 from the germline V gene are MNHNY and SVGAGI (reference sequence). With 0 bases removed from V and 14 bases from J, the gap between germline ends came to 10 bases. The CDR3 sequence is CASSYSTGILFF. In DNA form, the CDR3 reads TGTGCCAGCAGTTACTCGACGGGAATTCTGTTTTTT.

This clone was detected only a few times. The rearrangement joins TRBV29-1 to TRBJ1-1, with TRBD1 matching 7 bases. This CDR3 is built from 13 residues. Unmatched junction bases numbered 3, after V lost 5 bases and J lost 0 bases. Germline V gene sequence: CDR1 SQVTM, CDR2 ANQGSEA. DNA of the CDR3: TGCAGCGTTCGACAGGGCTTGAACACTGAAGCTTTCTTT. It codes for CSVRQGLNTEAFF.

V gene TRBV5-1 combines with J gene TRBJ1-1; tentatively, D is TRBD1 (5 bases). The ends were cut back, 3 bases at V and 6 bases at J, with 15 bases in the middle. The CDR3 is made up of 14 amino acids. The germline CDR1 and CDR2 sequences are SGHRS and YFSETQ. The CDR3 nucleotides read TGCGCCAGCAGCTCCGGGGCCCTGAGAGCTGAAGCTTTCTTT. Residues: CASSSGALRAEAFF. Full variable domain (missing parts from reference TRBV5-1 and TRBJ1-1): KAGVTQTPRYLIKTRGQQVTLSCSPISGHRSVSWYQQTPGQGLQFLFEYFSETQRNKGNFPGRFSGRQFSNSRSEMNVSTLELGDSALYLCASSSGALRAEAFFGQGTRLTVV.

V usage is TRBV6-5 and J usage is TRBJ2-6; D call uncertain. This CDR3 has 12 amino acids. Trimming pared 7 bases from V and 1 base from J, leaving 2 bases between. CDR1 is MNHEY, CDR2 SVGAGI, per germline. CDR3 coding DNA: TGTGCCAGCAAATCTGGGGCCAACGTCCTGACTTTC. Its translation is CASKSGANVLTF.

A few counts support this clone. The chain joins TRBV4-3 to TRBJ2-2; 13 bases match TRBD2. Looked up from germline, CDR1 is LGHNA and CDR2 is YSLEER. V was clipped by 5 bases and J by 5 bases; unmatched bases: 2. The CDR3 sequence is 15 residues long. The DNA for the CDR3 is TGCGCCAGCAGCGGGGGACTAGCGGGAACCGGGGAGCTGTTTTTT. Translation gives CASSGGLAGTGELFF.

In its sample, this clone was seen a few times. The chain uses TRBV9 and TRBJ2-7; the D gene could be TRBD1 or TRBD2 (5 bases each). The CDR3 runs to 17 residues. Trimming removed 4 bases at V and 1 base at J, with 21 bases between. Germline V gene data show CDR1 as SGDLS and CDR2 as YYNGEE. Here the CDR3 DNA reads TGTGCCAGCAGCCGCCAGGGTACGGGACCCTATTCCTACGAGCAGTACTTC. This translates into CASSRQGTGPYSYEQYF. Full variable domain (missing parts from reference TRBV9 and TRBJ2-7): DSGVTQTPKHLITATGQRVTLRCSPRSGDLSVYWYQQSLDQGLQFLIQYYNGEERAKGNILERFSAQQFPDLHSELNLSSLELGDSALYFCASSRQGTGPYSYEQYFGPGTRLTVT.

V usage is TRBV5-6 and J usage is TRBJ2-7, with D perhaps matching TRBD1 (6 bases). The CDR3 spans 15 residues. The V and J ends lost 4 bases and 2 bases respectively, with 16 bases between them. Germline V gene sequence: CDR1 SGHDT, CDR2 YYEEEE. The CDR3 is CASSPRQDFTYEQYF. The CDR3 DNA follows: TGTGCCAGCAGCCCCCGACAGGATTTTACCTACGAGCAGTACTTC.

The CDR3 DNA reads as TGTGCCAGCAGCTTTCCCGGAATGTCACCCCTCCACTTT. Its translation is CASSFPGMSPLHF. This sequence joins TRBV11-1 and TRBJ1-6, with D uncertain. The V gene's germline CDR1 is SGHAT and CDR2 FQDESV (reference sequence). Trimming stripped 3 bases from V and 10 bases from J, with 10 bases between. The CDR3 contains 13 residues.

V gene TRBV11-2 combines with J gene TRBJ1-1; D possibly corresponds to TRBD1 (6 bases). The CDR3 spans 13 residues. CDR1 SGHAT and CDR2 FQNNGV come from the germline V gene. Trimming removed 5 bases from V and 8 bases from J, with 15 bases in between. The CDR3 reads CASSPQTGSEAFF. In nucleotides, the CDR3 is TGTGCCAGCAGCCCCCAAACAGGGAGCGAAGCTTTCTTT.

This rearrangement joins TRBV11-3 to TRBJ2-1; 8 nucleotides agree with TRBD1. The CDR3 length is 15 residues. CDR1 SGHNT and CDR2 YENEEA come from the germline V gene. The V gene end was trimmed by 5 bases and the J gene end by 7 bases; junction bases not matched to a gene: 10. The CDR3 is CASSPIDRGGNEQFF. DNA for the CDR3: TGTGCCAGCAGCCCCATTGACAGGGGTGGGAATGAGCAGTTCTTC.

This clone was detected once. This specimen includes other DNA sequences encoding the same CDR3. This chain links TRBV9 with TRBJ2-1, with 8 bases identical to TRBD2. This CDR3 contains 14 residues. Germline-derived CDR1 and CDR2 are SGDLS and YYNGEE. The V and J ends lost 2 bases and 7 bases, in that order; junction bases with no gene match: 5. CDR3 sequence (DNA): TGTGCCAGCAGCGTGGGCGGGGGGCGGAATGAGCAGTTCTTC. Its translation is CASSVGGGRNEQFF.